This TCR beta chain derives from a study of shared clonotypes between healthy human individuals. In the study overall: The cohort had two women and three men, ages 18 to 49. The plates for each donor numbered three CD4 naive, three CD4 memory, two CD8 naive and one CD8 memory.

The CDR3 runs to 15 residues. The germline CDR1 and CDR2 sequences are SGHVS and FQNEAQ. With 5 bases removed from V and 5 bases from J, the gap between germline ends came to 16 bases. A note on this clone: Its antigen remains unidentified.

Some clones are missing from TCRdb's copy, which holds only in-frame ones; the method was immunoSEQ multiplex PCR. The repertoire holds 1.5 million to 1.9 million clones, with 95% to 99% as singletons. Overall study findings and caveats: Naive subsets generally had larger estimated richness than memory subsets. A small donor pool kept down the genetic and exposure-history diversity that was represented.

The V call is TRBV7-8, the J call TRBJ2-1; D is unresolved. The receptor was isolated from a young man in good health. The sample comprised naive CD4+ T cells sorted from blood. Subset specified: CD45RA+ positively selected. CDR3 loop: CASSQALARHNEQFF. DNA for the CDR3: TGTGCCAGCAGCCAAGCACTCGCACGCCACAATGAGCAGTTCTTC.